Following are 20 T cell receptor beta chains from one sample sequenced in a study of T cell responses to AZD1222 COVID-19 vaccine. Using immunoSEQ multiplex PCR, the repertoire was profiled, and TCRdb retains in-frame clones only, with some absent. This table holds around 30,000 clones, approximately 90% found once. The sequencing here drew on peripheral blood, taken on day 0 of AZD1222 vaccination. These receptor sequences come from an adult in good health.

CDR3 DNA: TGTGCCAGTTCTGCTCGGACTGGCACAGATACGCAGTATTTT. Its protein is CASSARTGTDTQYF. The V and J genes are TRBV2 and TRBJ2-3, with a possible D match to TRBD2 (5 bases). This CDR3 has 14 residues. The germline CDR1 and CDR2 sequences are SNHLY and FYNNEI. V lost 9 bases and J 1 base, leaving 14 bases between the germline ends.

The rearrangement joins TRBV7-2 to TRBJ2-3, with 12 bases aligning to TRBD2. Germline-derived CDR1 and CDR2 are SGHTA and FQGNSA. The CDR3 sequence is 16 residues long. With 4 bases clipped from V and 6 bases from J, the junction kept 8 bases outside the gene matches. The CDR3 is CASSWRLAGGLDTQYF. In nucleotides, the CDR3 is TGTGCCAGCAGCTGGCGGCTAGCGGGGGGGCTCGATACGCAGTATTTT.

The J gene is TRBJ1-1, the V gene TRBV19, with TRBD1 matching over 9 bases. The V gene's germline CDR1 is LNHDA and CDR2 SQIVND (reference sequence). The CDR3 runs to 14 residues. Trimming cost V 9 bases and J 4 bases; bases outside gene matches: 9. The CDR3, as DNA: TGTGCCAGCGGACAGGGGCAGGGCGCCACTGAAGCTTTCTTT. Its translation is CASGQGQGATEAFF.

V and J are TRBV5-8 and TRBJ2-7; 11 bases map to TRBD1. CDR3 length: 13 residues. CDR1 is SGHTS and CDR2 is YDEGEE in the germline V gene. The junction had 5 bases not matched to a gene; V was cut back by 3 bases and J by 9 bases. The CDR3 nucleotides read TGTGCCAGCAGCTCTCGGACAGGGGGCGCGCAGTACTTC. This translates into CASSSRTGGAQYF.

The chain recombines TRBV7-2 with TRBJ1-2, with 10 nucleotides matching TRBD1. The CDR3 loop spans 16 amino acids. After removal of 4 bases from V and 5 bases from J, the junction contained 10 bases not matched to a gene. Germline V gene lookup returns CDR1 SGHTA and CDR2 FQGNSA. CDR3 residues: CASSSVAGQGPYGYTF. The CDR3, as DNA: TGTGCCAGCAGCTCGGTTGCGGGACAGGGGCCTTATGGCTACACCTTC.

The J gene is TRBJ1-2, the V gene TRBV9; weak D call: TRBD1 (5 bases). Germline V gene sequence: CDR1 SGDLS, CDR2 YYNGEE. The CDR3 is 13 amino acids. The V gene lost 4 bases and the J gene lost 0 bases, with 7 bases spanning the gap. The CDR3 DNA sequence: TGTGCCAGCAGCACAGGATCTAACTATGGCTACACCTTC. Its translation is CASSTGSNYGYTF.

This chain joins TRBV4-1 and TRBJ1-1; TRBD1 agrees at 10 bases. J gave up 4 bases and V 5 bases, and 7 bases lay outside the gene matches. In germline, CDR1 is MGHRA, CDR2 YSYEKL. CDR3 length: 15 amino acids. The CDR3 loop reads CASSSAGQGSTEAFF. CDR3 bases: TGCGCCAGCAGCTCGGCGGGACAGGGGAGCACTGAAGCTTTCTTT.

This sequence joins TRBV18 and TRBJ1-1; perhaps TRBD1 as D (6 bases). Germline V gene data show CDR1 as KGHSH and CDR2 as LQKENI. Trimming stripped 3 bases from V and 11 bases from J, with 13 bases between. CDR3 length: 12 residues. CDR3 in amino acids: CASSPETGRAFF. DNA of the CDR3: TGTGCCAGCTCACCGGAGACAGGTCGTGCTTTCTTT.

V is TRBV4-3 and J is TRBJ2-1; D ambiguous. This CDR3 comprises 16 residues. Trimming pared 0 bases from V and 7 bases from J, leaving 16 bases between. Per germline, CDR1 LGHNA and CDR2 YSLEER. CDR3 region: CASSQDRSTSRNEQFF. CDR3 coding DNA: TGCGCCAGCAGCCAAGATCGTTCCACATCAAGGAATGAGCAGTTCTTC.

The rearrangement joins TRBV29-1 to TRBJ2-7; TRBD2 might be the D (6 bases). Germline V gives CDR1 SQVTM, CDR2 ANQGSEA. The CDR3 length is 13 residues. V lost 5 bases and J 2 bases, leaving 13 bases between the germline ends. The CDR3 nucleotides read TGCAGCGTTTCAAGCGGGCTTACCTACGAGCAGTACTTC. Amino acids: CSVSSGLTYEQYF.

The J gene is TRBJ1-1, the V gene TRBV30; D uncertain. The CDR3 is 12 amino acids. The germline gives CDR1 GTSNPN, CDR2 SVGIG (reference sequence). The V and J ends lost 4 bases and 6 bases respectively, with 12 bases between them. The CDR3 sequence: CAWKIDVAEAFF. The DNA for the CDR3 is TGTGCCTGGAAGATAGACGTCGCTGAAGCTTTCTTT. The whole variable domain, filled in from reference TRBV30 and TRBJ1-1, reads SQTIHQWPATLVQPVGSPLSLECTVEGTSNPNLYWYRQAAGRGLQLLFYSVGIGQISSEVPQNLSASRPQDRQFILSSKKLLLSDSGFYLCAWKIDVAEAFFGQGTRLTVV.

The J gene is TRBJ1-4, the V gene TRBV9; possibly TRBD1 for D (6 bases). Germline CDR1 reads SGDLS; CDR2 reads YYNGEE. V dropped 1 base and J dropped 5 bases, with 9 bases sitting between them. The CDR3 consists of 14 residues. CDR3 sequence: CASSVPGENEKLFF. CDR3 nucleotides: TGTGCCAGCAGCGTACCAGGGGAGAATGAAAAACTGTTTTTT. The whole variable domain, remainder taken from reference TRBV9 and TRBJ1-4, is DSGVTQTPKHLITATGQRVTLRCSPRSGDLSVYWYQQSLDQGLQFLIQYYNGEERAKGNILERFSAQQFPDLHSELNLSSLELGDSALYFCASSVPGENEKLFFGSGTQLSVL.

This clone was seen a single time. The CDR3 DNA sequence: TGTGCCAGCAGCTCGTCGGGACTCCCGGTCGACGAGCAGTACTTC. Translated: CASSSSGLPVDEQYF. This chain uses TRBV5-4 with TRBJ2-7; the D gene is possibly TRBD2 (6 bases). Trimming shortened V by 3 bases and J by 5 bases, and 18 bases separated the two germline ends. The length of the CDR3 is 15 residues. The germline V gene encodes CDR1 SGHNT and CDR2 YYREEE (reference sequence).

The V call is TRBV6-5, the J call TRBJ2-2; no firm D call. The CDR3 is 15 amino acids. V was trimmed by 5 bases and J by 5 bases, leaving 15 bases between them. Germline CDR1 and CDR2: MNHEY and SVGAGI. The CDR3 sequence is CASSPRLDWTGELFF. The CDR3 DNA reads TGTGCCAGCAGTCCACGACTTGACTGGACCGGGGAGCTGTTTTTT.

The rearrangement links TRBV21-1 to TRBJ1-6. TRBV21-1 is reported as a pseudogene. The CDR3 loop spans 18 amino acids. Written as DNA, the CDR3 is TGTGCCAGCAGCAAAGGTCTTGGAGCGGGATCGTATAATTCACCCCTCCACTTT. It specifies CASSKGLGAGSYNSPLHF.

The chain joins TRBV27 to TRBJ2-1, with a tentative D call TRBD2 (5 bases). The CDR3 sequence is 15 residues long. Germline CDR1 and CDR2: MNHEY and SMNVEV (reference sequence). Trimming stripped 8 bases from V and 6 bases from J, with 20 bases between. CDR3 sequence (DNA): TGTGCCAGCGGGGTTAGGGAGTGGAATGTCAATGAGCAGTTCTTC. Translation gives CASGVREWNVNEQFF.

This chain connects TRBV27 to TRBJ2-3; D ambiguous. Trimming took off 2 bases at V and 2 bases at J, with 11 bases between the two ends. The CDR3 is 15 residues long. CDR1 and CDR2 from the germline V gene are MNHEY and SMNVEV (reference sequence). The CDR3 DNA sequence: TGTGCCAGCAGTTTAGGACGGAGAATCACAGATACGCAGTATTTT. Encoded protein: CASSLGRRITDTQYF.

The chain combines TRBV11-3 with TRBJ2-2; 12 nucleotides match TRBD2. CDR3 length: 16 residues. The junction had 8 bases not matched to a gene; V was cut back by 5 bases and J by 7 bases. Germline CDR1 reads SGHNT; CDR2 reads YENEEA. CDR3 loop: CASSLDLAGGIGELFF. The CDR3 DNA is TGTGCCAGCAGCCTCGATCTAGCGGGGGGGATCGGGGAGCTGTTTTTT.

V is TRBV1 and J is TRBJ1-6. TRBV1 is marked as a pseudogene. The CDR3 is 14 residues long. The CDR3 bases are TGCACCAGCACCCCTCGGGACCCAAATTCACCCCTCCACTTT. It encodes CTSTPRDPNSPLHF.

This chain uses TRBV7-9 with TRBJ2-2; 8 nucleotides match TRBD2. The CDR3 contains 16 residues. In germline, CDR1 is SEHNR, CDR2 FQNEAQ (reference sequence). V lost 4 bases, J lost 7 bases, and 11 bases stayed unmatched. CDR3 bases: TGTGCCAGCAGCTCGTCCGGGACTAGTTATGGCGGGGAGCTGTTTTTT. Its protein is CASSSSGTSYGGELFF.